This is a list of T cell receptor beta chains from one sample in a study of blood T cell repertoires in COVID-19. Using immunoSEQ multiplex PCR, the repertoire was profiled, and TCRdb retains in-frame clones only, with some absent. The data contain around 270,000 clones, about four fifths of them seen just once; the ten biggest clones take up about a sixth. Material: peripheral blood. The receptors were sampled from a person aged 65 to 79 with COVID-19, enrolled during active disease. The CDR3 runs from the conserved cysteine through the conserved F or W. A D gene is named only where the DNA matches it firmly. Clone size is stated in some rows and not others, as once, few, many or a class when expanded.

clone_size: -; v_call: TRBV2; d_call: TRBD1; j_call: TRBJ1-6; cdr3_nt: TGTGCCAGCACGGCCGGGACAGGGAATTCACCCCTCCACTTT; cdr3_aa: CASTAGTGNSPLHF
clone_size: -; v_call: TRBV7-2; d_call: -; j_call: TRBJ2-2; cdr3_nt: TGTGCCAGCAGCTTGCCCGGCACCGGGGAGCTGTTTTTT; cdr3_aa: CASSLPGTGELFF
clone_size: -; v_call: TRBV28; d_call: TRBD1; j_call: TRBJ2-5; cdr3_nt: TGTGCCAGCAGTTTGCGAGGGGGCCCGACCCGGCGAGAGACCCAGTACTTC; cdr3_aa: CASSLRGGPTRRETQYF
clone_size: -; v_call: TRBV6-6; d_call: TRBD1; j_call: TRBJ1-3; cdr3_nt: TGTGCCAGCAGTAATCCCGGGACAGGGGGCCGAAACACCATATATTTT; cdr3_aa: CASSNPGTGGRNTIYF
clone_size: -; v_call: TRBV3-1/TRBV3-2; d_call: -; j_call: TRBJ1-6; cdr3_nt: TGTGCCAGCAGCCAAGCCCCTGGAGCTTCAAATTCACCCCTCCACTTT; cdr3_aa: CASSQAPGASNSPLHF
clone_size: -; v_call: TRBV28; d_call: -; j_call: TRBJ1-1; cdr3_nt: TGTGCCAGCTCCCCGCCTCCGCCTAGGAACACTGAAGCTTTCTTT; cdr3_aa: CASSPPPPRNTEAFF
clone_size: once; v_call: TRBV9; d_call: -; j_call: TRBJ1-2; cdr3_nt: TGTGCCAGTAATTTCCCCCTGTCCCGGAACTATGGCTACACCTTC; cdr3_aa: CASNFPLSRNYGYTF
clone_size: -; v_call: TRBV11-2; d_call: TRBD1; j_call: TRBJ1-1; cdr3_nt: TGTGCCAGCAGCTTAGGCTGGGCAGGGGGTAGAACTGAAGCTTTCTTT; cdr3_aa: CASSLGWAGGRTEAFF
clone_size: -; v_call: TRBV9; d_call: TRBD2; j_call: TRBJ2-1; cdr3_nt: TGTGCCAGCAGCGTTACTAGCGGGAGGGACGGGCAGTTCTTC; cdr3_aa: CASSVTSGRDGQFF
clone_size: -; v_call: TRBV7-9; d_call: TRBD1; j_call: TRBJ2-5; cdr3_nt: TGTGCCAGCAGCCATCGACAGGGGACGGAGGAGACCCAGTACTTC; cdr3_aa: CASSHRQGTEETQYF
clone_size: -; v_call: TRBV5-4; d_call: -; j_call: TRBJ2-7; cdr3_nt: TGTGCCAGCAGCTCATTCTACGAGCAGTACTTC; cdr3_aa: CASSSFYEQYF
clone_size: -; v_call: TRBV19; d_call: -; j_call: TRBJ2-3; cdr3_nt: TGTGCCAGTAGTATAGGGGGACTTTTCACAGATACGCAGTATTTT; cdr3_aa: CASSIGGLFTDTQYF
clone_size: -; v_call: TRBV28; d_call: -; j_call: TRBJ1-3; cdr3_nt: TGTGCCAGCAGTGCCCGGTGGGGCTTTGGAAACACCATATATTTT; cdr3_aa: CASSARWGFGNTIYF
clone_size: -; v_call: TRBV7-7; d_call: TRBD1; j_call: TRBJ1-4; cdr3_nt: TGTGCCAGCAGCTTAGGAGGGGGCACTAATGAAAAACTGTTTTTT; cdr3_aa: CASSLGGGTNEKLFF
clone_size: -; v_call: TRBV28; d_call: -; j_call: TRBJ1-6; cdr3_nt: TGTGCCAGCAGTTGGCCCCCCCCTGGCAGGGGTCGAAGGTCCTATAATTCACCCCTCCACTTT; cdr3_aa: CASSWPPPGRGRRSYNSPLHF
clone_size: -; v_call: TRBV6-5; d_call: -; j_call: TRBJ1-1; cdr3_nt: TGTGCCAGCAGTTATCTTCTGGGAGGCACTGAAGCTTTCTTT; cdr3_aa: CASSYLLGGTEAFF
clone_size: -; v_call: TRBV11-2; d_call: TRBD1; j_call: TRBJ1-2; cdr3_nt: TGTGCCAGCAGCGTGACAGGGGACTATGGCTACACCTTC; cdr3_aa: CASSVTGDYGYTF
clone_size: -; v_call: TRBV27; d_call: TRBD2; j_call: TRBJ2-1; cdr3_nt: TGTGCCAGCAGTTTATCCACCCGGACTAGCGGGTACAATGAGCAGTTCTTC; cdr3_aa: CASSLSTRTSGYNEQFF
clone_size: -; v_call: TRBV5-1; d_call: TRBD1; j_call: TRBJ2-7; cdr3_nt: TGCGCCAGCAGCTTGTCGGGGACAGGGGCGTCCTACGAGCAGTACTTC; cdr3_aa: CASSLSGTGASYEQYF
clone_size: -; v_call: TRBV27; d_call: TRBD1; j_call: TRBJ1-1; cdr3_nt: TGTGCCAGCAGCCCACCCCGACAGGGGGGAGTGAACACTGAAGCTTTCTTT; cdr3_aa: CASSPPRQGGVNTEAFF
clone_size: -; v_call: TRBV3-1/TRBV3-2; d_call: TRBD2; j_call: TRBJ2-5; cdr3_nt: TGTGCCAGCAGCCTAGGACTAGCGGGAGGGGGTCTGGAGACCCAGTACTTC; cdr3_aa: CASSLGLAGGGLETQYF
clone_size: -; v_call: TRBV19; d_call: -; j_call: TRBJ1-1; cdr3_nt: TGTGCCAGTAGAGAAAACGACGGGTTCCCGAACACTGAAGCTTTCTTT; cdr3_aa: CASRENDGFPNTEAFF
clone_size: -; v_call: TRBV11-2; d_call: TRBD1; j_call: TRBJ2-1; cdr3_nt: TGTGCCAGCAGCTCGACAGGGTTCGGAAATGAGCAGTTCTTC; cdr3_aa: CASSSTGFGNEQFF
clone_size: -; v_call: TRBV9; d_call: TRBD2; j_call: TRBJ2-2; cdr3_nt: TGTGCCAGCAGCGTAGGACTAGCGGGAGGATTTGGGGGGGAGCTGTTTTTT; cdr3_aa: CASSVGLAGGFGGELFF
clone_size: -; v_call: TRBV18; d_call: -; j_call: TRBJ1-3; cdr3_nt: TGTGCCAGCTCACTACAGGGCGCCCATCTCTCTGGAAACACCATATATTTT; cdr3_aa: CASSLQGAHLSGNTIYF
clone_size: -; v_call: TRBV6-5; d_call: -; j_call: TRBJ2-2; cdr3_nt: TGTGCCAGCGAAAAGACAGCCACCGGGGAGCTGTTTTTT; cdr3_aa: CASEKTATGELFF
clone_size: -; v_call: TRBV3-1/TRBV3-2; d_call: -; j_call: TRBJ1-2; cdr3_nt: TGTGCCAGCAGCCAAGGCGGTCTTCTAAATGGCTACACCTTC; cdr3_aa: CASSQGGLLNGYTF
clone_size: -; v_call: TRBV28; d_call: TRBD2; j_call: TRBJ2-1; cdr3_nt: TGTGCCAGCATTAACCCAGGGACTAGCGGGATACAGAATGAGCAGTTCTTC; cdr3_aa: CASINPGTSGIQNEQFF
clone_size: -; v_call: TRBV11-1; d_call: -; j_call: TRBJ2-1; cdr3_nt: TGTGCCAGCAGCTTTGGAGCAGGGGTAATTGAGAATGAGCAGTTCTTC; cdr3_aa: CASSFGAGVIENEQFF
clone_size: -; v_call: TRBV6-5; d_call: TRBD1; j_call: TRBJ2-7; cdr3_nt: TGTGCCGGAGCACAGGGGCAGCAATCCTACGAGCAGTACTTC; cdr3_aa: CAGAQGQQSYEQYF
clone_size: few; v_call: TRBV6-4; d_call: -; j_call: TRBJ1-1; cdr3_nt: TGTGCCAGCAGGGACACTCCGAACACTGAAGCTTTCTTT; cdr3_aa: CASRDTPNTEAFF
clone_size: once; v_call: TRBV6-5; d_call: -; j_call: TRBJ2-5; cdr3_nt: TGTGCCAGCAGTTACGGGGTCGGGATGGGGAAAGAGACCCAGTACTTC; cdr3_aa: CASSYGVGMGKETQYF
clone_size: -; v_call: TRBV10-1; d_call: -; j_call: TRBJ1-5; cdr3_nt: TGCGCCGGGTTGTACAGGTTGGGTCAGCCCCAGCATTTT; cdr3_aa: CAGLYRLGQPQHF
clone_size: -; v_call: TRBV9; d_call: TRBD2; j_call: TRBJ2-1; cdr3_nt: TGTGCCAGCAGCTCTGACGGCGGGGGGGCCTACAATGAGCAGTTCTTC; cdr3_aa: CASSSDGGGAYNEQFF
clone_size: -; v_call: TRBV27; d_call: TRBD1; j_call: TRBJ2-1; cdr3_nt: TGTGCCAGCCGTTTCCGGACAGGGATGTCTCTGGGTGAGCAGTTCTTC; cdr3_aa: CASRFRTGMSLGEQFF
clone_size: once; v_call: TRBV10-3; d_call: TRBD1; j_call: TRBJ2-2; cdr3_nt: TGTGCCATCAGCATTGGACAGGGCGCCGGGGAGCTGTTTTTT; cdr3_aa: CAISIGQGAGELFF
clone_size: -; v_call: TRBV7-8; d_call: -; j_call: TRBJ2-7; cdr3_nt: TGTGCCAGCAGCTTATCGTCGGGGGCCTACGAGCAGTACTTC; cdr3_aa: CASSLSSGAYEQYF
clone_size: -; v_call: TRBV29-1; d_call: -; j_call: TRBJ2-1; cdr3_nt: TGCAGCGTTGCAAGGGGACTGTTCAATGAGCAGTTCTTC; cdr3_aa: CSVARGLFNEQFF
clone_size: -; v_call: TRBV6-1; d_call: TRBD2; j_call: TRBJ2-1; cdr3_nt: TGTGCCAGCAGTGAAGCGCTGTTCGGGGGGGGTAATGAGCAGTTCTTC; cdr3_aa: CASSEALFGGGNEQFF
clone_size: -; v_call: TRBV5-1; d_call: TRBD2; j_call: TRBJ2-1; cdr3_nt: TGCGCCAGCAGCTTTATCCTAGCGGGAGGAGGTGAGCAGTTCTTC; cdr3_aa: CASSFILAGGGEQFF
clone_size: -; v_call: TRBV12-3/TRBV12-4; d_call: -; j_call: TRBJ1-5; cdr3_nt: TGTGCCAGCAGTTGGTCGGTCCAGCCCCAGCATTTT; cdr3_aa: CASSWSVQPQHF
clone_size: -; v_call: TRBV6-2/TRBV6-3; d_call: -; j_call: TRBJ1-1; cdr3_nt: TGTGCCAGCAGTTACTTCGAGGGATTGAACACTGAAGCTTTCTTT; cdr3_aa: CASSYFEGLNTEAFF
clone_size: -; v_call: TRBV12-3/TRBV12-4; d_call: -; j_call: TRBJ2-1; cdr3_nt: TGTGCCAGCAGTTTATCCAGGAATGAGCAGTTCTTC; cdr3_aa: CASSLSRNEQFF
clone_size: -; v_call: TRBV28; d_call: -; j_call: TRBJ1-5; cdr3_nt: TGTGCCAGCAGTCTCACTCCGGGGATCCAGCCCCAGCATTTT; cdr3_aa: CASSLTPGIQPQHF
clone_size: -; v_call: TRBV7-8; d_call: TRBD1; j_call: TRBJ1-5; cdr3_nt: TGTGCCAGCAGCTTCCGACAGGGGAGCAATCAGCCCCAGCATTTT; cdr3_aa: CASSFRQGSNQPQHF
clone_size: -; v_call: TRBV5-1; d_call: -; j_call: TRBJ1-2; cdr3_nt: TGCGCCAGCAGCACAACCGGGAACGGCTATGGCTACACCTTC; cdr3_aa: CASSTTGNGYGYTF
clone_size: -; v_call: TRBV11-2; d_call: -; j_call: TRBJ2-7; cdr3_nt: TGTGCCAGCAGCAAAGTAGGGCAGGGTCCCTACGAGCAGTACTTC; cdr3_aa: CASSKVGQGPYEQYF
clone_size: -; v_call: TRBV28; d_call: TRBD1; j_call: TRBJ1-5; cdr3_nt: TGTGCCAGCAGTCCGAACAGGGGATCGGGTCAGCCCCAGCATTTT; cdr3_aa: CASSPNRGSGQPQHF